Listed here is a single T cell receptor beta chain. Its target is unknown. Germline V lookup: CDR1 PRHDT, CDR2 FYEKMQ (reference sequence). The CDR3 is 14 amino acids. V was cut by 4 bases and J by 4 bases, with 14 bases left in between. This entry belongs to a study of chemoradiotherapy in HPV16-positive cancers. Repeated repertoire sampling spanned the course of chemoradiotherapy. Study-wide points: In HPV16-positive patients, HPV-responsive T-cell expansion tracked better recurrence-free survival.

Data came from immunoSEQ multiplex PCR; TCRdb stores just in-frame clones and leaves some out. The sample includes tens of thousands of clones, 88% of them seen just once. The sequencing here drew on blood, taken from a patient who underwent chemoradiotherapy. J is TRBJ2-7 and V is TRBV13, with D uncertain. The receptor was isolated from a human donor with HPV-associated anogenital cancer. In nucleotides, the CDR3 is TGTGCCAGCAGCTCCCCCGGGTCTGGATACGAGCAGTACTTC. This encodes CASSSPGSGYEQYF.